This TCR beta chain originates from a study of shared clonotypes between healthy human individuals. The study drew its donors from healthy HIV-negative adults without recent acute infections or vaccinations. All donors were Caucasian adults living in Nashville, Tennessee. Regarding the study as a whole: Non-shared clonotypes had lower generation probabilities than clonotypes shared by all four sorted-subset donors.

The germline V gene encodes CDR1 MDHEN and CDR2 SYDVKM. Deletions cut 8 bases from V and 4 bases from J, with 12 bases between. The CDR3 contains 13 residues. The material for each subset, its genomic DNA, was split evenly across several immunoSEQ plates. The method was immunoSEQ multiplex PCR; TCRdb's version includes in-frame clones alone and lacks a portion of them. The sample has millions of clones, around 90% seen once. Regarding this clone: Its antigen is unknown.

Sequences were obtained from naive CD4+ T cells sorted from blood. Sample subset: CD45RA+ positively selected. The chain has TRBV28 and TRBJ1-5; D possibly corresponds to TRBD1 (6 bases). The sequence was obtained from a young man in good health. The DNA for the CDR3 is TGTGCCAGCCGACCGGGGACAAATCAGCCCCAGCATTTT. It is translated as CASRPGTNQPQHF.